This T cell receptor beta chain was sequenced in a study of shared clonotypes between healthy human individuals (dated by TCRdb to the early 2020s). As for the study more broadly: The cohort comprised a couple of women and three men aged 18 to 49 years. For each donor, CD4 naive and CD4 memory were each run on three plates, CD8 naive on two plates, and CD8 memory on one plate. The study deeply sequenced blood TCR repertoires of about five healthy adults to estimate repertoire size and the extent of clonotype sharing between individuals. To increase sequencing depth and limit assay-specific biases, TCR repertoire library preparation and sequencing were carried out by different laboratories using diverse techniques. Between about 0.8 and 9 billion PBMCs per donor were obtained by leukapheresis.

V trim: 9 bases; J trim: 5 bases; unmatched bases: 11. The CDR3 measures 14 amino acids from cysteine to phenylalanine. The only DNA kept is the CDR3, 42 bases in frame from the first base. According to the germline V gene, CDR1 reads SGDLS and CDR2 reads YYNGEE. What the work shows at the level of the full study, not this receptor alone: Naive subsets generally had larger estimated clonotype richness than memory subsets. Because the study included only a small number of donors, the genetic and exposure-history diversity represented was limited. Pairwise subsampling led to the expectation that sequencing depth would affect the degree of clonotype sharing among donors. Only blood was sampled, and tissue TCR repertoires likely differ from those in blood. Clonotypes shared by all four sorted-subset donors showed higher generation probabilities than non-shared clonotypes. Even with the large sequencing depth, rarefaction of the sorted-subset datasets indicated that sequencing was incomplete. Sharing across a few donors was observed for approximately 5% of naive CD4, over 3% of naive CD8, 2.3% of memory CD4, and about 0.39% of memory CD8 clonotypes.

About this clone itself: Which antigen it targets is not known. No base-level quality is on record; no much larger clone is a single base apart.

CD8 naive samples were CD45RO-negative cells positively selected for CCR7, giving a CD45RA+CCR7+ population that excluded TemRA cells. The donors were healthy, HIV-negative adults who had no recently reported acute infections or vaccinations. Only Caucasian adults living in Nashville, Tennessee, USA were represented among the donors. Blood was obtained by leukapheresis, after which PBMCs were separated by Ficoll-Histopaque density gradient centrifugation and cryopreserved in liquid nitrogen vapor phase. Analytical flow cytometry was used to check the purity and quantity of every magnetically sorted T cell population. From each sorted fraction, genomic DNA was isolated and quantified by UV absorbance on a Nanodrop 2000c. Using the deep immunoSEQ assay, multiplex PCR amplified TCR CDR3 regions from genomic DNA. For each cell subset, the extracted genomic DNA was distributed evenly across all wells of several immunoSEQ 96-well plates, and each plate served as one replicate. Each replicate PCR for sorted subsets received approximately 220 ng genomic DNA, equal to roughly 33,000 T cell genomes. The purified libraries were quantified using a Qubit 3.0 fluorometer, sized with a Bioanalyzer 2100, and then quantified again using the KAPA Library Quantification kit. Every immunoSEQ 96-well plate was sequenced on a dedicated single-read 150-cycle Illumina NextSeq 550 flow cell. For the original study's pipeline: Because only junctional sequences without quality scores were contained in the immunoSEQ output, filtering matching that applied to full-length reads could not be performed. To assign V/J genes and CDR3, sequences were annotated using PyIR, a Python wrapper for IgBLAST v1.9, with IMGT germline references. Reads were removed for weak V/J assignments (E-value above 1e-6), missing CDR3, stop codons, out-of-frame junctions, or ambiguous translated residues. V3J clonotypes were defined as sequences sharing the same inferred V gene, J gene, and CDR3 amino acid sequence. Percentage overlap between repertoires was calculated by dividing the number of shared unique clonotypes by the size of the smaller repertoire. RTK rarefaction, the Chao1 estimator, and Recon v2.1 estimates of unobserved clonotypes were used to assess repertoire richness. OLGA was used to compute generation probabilities for all TCRbeta clonotypes that the gDNA method yielded from four donors. TCRdb retrieved this table from immuneACCESS and kept in-frame rearrangements only. Not all clones are present; in checked studies, unresolved V genes account for under half, and no reason is known for the remainder. From that table come the V and J calls and clone size; the DNA was used to work out D and trimming. This sample comprises hundreds of thousands of clones, roughly 95% of them detected only once. The ten largest clones take up less than 0.12% of the sample.

The source is a woman aged 30 to 39 in good health. Sequencing used naive CD8+ T cells sorted from blood. The sample's cell subset or site, from its label and the paper: CD45RA+CCR7+. Recombination connected TRBV9 to TRBJ1-5, with 7 middle bases fitting TRBD1. The CDR3 reads CAIRRDSIHQPQHF. The sequenced DNA: TGTGCCATCCGTAGGGACAGCATCCATCAGCCCCAGCATTTT.